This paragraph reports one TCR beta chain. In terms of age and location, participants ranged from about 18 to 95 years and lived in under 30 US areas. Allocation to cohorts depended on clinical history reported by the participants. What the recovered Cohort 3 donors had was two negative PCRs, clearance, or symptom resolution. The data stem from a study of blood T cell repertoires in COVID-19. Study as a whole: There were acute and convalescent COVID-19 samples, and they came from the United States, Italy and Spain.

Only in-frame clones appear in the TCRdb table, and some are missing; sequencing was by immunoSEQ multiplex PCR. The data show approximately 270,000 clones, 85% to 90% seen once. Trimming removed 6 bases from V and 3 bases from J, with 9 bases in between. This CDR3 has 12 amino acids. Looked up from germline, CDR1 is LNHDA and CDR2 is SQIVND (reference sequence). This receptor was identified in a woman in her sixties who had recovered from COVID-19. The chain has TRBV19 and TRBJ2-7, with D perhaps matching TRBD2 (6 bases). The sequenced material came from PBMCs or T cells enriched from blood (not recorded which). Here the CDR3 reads CASSETSYEQYF. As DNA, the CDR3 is TGTGCCAGTAGCGAGACTAGCTACGAGCAGTACTTC. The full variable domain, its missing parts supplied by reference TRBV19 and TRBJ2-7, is DGGITQSPKYLFRKEGQNVTLSCEQNLNHDAMYWYRQDPGQGLRLIYYSQIVNDFQKGDIAEGYSVSREKKESFPLTVTSAQKNPTAFYLCASSETSYEQYFGPGTRLTVT.